This TCR beta chain was found in a study of blood T cell repertoires in COVID-19. Germline V gene data show CDR1 as MDHEN and CDR2 as SYDVKM. This CDR3 comprises 14 residues. Points on this clone: One end of the junction fails to match germline, which may point to a read error.

In the study's own analysis: Nucleated cell number was recorded as an estimate derived from reference gene primer amplification. Only in-frame clones appear in the TCRdb table, and some are missing; sequencing was by immunoSEQ multiplex PCR. Clonal size and the V and J genes are those of that table, whereas D and trimming came from the DNA. In the table there are over 70,000 clones, 75% to 90% of which are singletons. This TCR was recovered from a human donor in a cohort sampled during active COVID-19. The sequenced sample was peripheral blood. V is TRBV28 and J is TRBJ1-5; TRBD1 matches at 7 bases. CDR3 amino acids: CATSDRVGNHPQHF. The CDR3 DNA follows: TGTGCCACTTCCGACAGGGTCGGGAATCATCCCCAGCATTTT.